The TCR beta chain under discussion was sequenced for a study of cytomegalovirus exposure and HLA in healthy donors. Study-level results: In a later analysis, at a false discovery rate of 0.05, over 15,000 TCR beta sequences were associated with HLA alleles. The majority of CMV-associated TCR beta chains were reported as apparently HLA-restricted in a later analysis. In a later analysis, common viral pathogens appeared linked to several of the most significant clusters.

The PCR ran on 60 Vbeta and 13 Jbeta primers. In the study's own analysis: Later analysis identified 88 million or so unique TCR beta chains, 9 million to 13 million shared. Data came from immunoSEQ multiplex PCR; TCRdb stores just in-frame clones and leaves some out. V and J calls plus clone size are reproduced from that table; the DNA served to infer D and trimming. The sample has 80,000 or so clones; around 80% are singletons. In regard to this clone: Antigen unknown.

CDR3 length equals 14 residues. Germline CDR1 SGHNT, CDR2 YYREEE (reference sequence). Trimming removed 3 bases from V and 3 bases from J; junction bases left unmatched: 5. This receptor was identified in a man aged 50 to 60 in good health and CMV-seropositive. The rearrangement uses TRBV5-4 and TRBJ2-7; 8 positions agree with TRBD1. Input material: PBMCs. This CDR3 reads CASSWRDRHYEQYF. CDR3 nucleotides: TGTGCCAGCAGCTGGCGGGACAGGCACTACGAGCAGTACTTC.